Listed here are 32 T cell receptor beta chains from one sample, sequenced in a study of blood T cells in healthy people across ages. A second about 6 to 12 cycle PCR used barcoded and J-beta primers. TCRdb reprocessed the 5' RACE reads via MiXCR and lists one record per CDR3 protein. The sample carries over 1,500,000 distinct CDR3 sequences, more than 35% recorded once. Sequencing was done on a sample of blood. The receptors derive from a human donor in good health.

The chain has TRBV7-3 and TRBJ2-3; 13 nucleotides line up with TRBD2. J gave up 2 bases and V 3 bases, and 8 bases lay outside the gene matches. This CDR3 contains 18 residues. CDR1 and CDR2 from the germline V gene are SGHTA and FQGTGA. CDR3 coding DNA: TGTGCCAGCAGCTTCTCCGGGACTAGCGGGGCTCTCACAGATACGCAGTATTTT. Translated: CASSFSGTSGALTDTQYF.

V is TRBV20-1 and J is TRBJ2-5; the D gene is possibly TRBD1 (6 bases). The DNA end favors TRBJ2-7, so the J call may be wrong. The CDR3 length is 15 residues. The germline gives CDR1 DFQATT, CDR2 SNEGSKA (reference sequence). The CDR3 DNA reads TGCAGTGCTAGAGGGGGCAGGGGAACACGGTCCGAGCAGTACTTC. Amino acid sequence: CSARGGRGTRSEQYF.

In this sample, this clonotype turned up a few times. This chain links TRBV5-1 with TRBJ2-5; 13 nucleotides align to TRBD2. V shed 2 bases, J shed 1 base, and the junction held 5 bases outside the gene matches. This CDR3 contains 17 residues. The V gene's germline CDR1 is SGHRS and CDR2 YFSETQ. The CDR3 DNA sequence: TGCGCCAGCAGCTTCGGACTAGCGGGGGACCCCCAAGAGACCCAGTACTTC. Translated, it gives CASSFGLAGDPQETQYF.

CDR3 in DNA: TGTGCCAGCAGTTTAATAGGGCAGGGGAGAAACGAGCAGTACTTC. Protein: CASSLIGQGRNEQYF. This sequence joins TRBV27 and TRBJ2-7, with D tentatively TRBD1 (6 bases). The CDR3 contains 15 residues. Trimming removed 2 bases from V and 5 bases from J, with 16 bases in between. Germline loops: CDR1 MNHEY, CDR2 SMNVEV (reference sequence).

The chain is built from TRBV5-1 and TRBJ1-2; D may be TRBD1 (5 bases). CDR3 length: 13 residues. V dropped 4 bases and J dropped 6 bases, with 13 bases sitting between them. Germline loops: CDR1 SGHRS, CDR2 YFSETQ. CDR3 loop: CASSLSDRNGYTF. CDR3 nucleotide sequence: TGCGCCAGCAGCCTTAGCGACAGAAATGGCTACACCTTC.

The rearrangement uses TRBV20-1 and TRBJ1-2; no reliable D call. V gave up 2 bases and J gave up 0 bases, with 7 bases separating them. The CDR3 is 13 amino acids. CDR1 and CDR2 from the germline V gene are DFQATT and SNEGSKA (reference sequence). The CDR3 nucleotides read TGCAGTGCTAGAAACCTACCTAACTATGGCTACACCTTC. Amino acid sequence: CSARNLPNYGYTF.

This clonotype was seen a handful of times. The V call is TRBV6-1, the J call TRBJ1-2; D is unresolved. This CDR3 is 13 amino acids long. Germline lookup yields CDR1 MNHNS and CDR2 SASEGT. Trimming shortened V by 0 bases and J by 2 bases, and 4 bases separated the two germline ends. CDR3 nucleotides: TGTGCCAGCAGTGAAGCCACAAACTATGGCTACACCTTC. Protein: CASSEATNYGYTF.

This rearrangement joins TRBV5-6 to TRBJ2-3; TRBD2 aligns across 13 bases. The CDR3 is made up of 20 amino acids. Germline V gene lookup returns CDR1 SGHDT and CDR2 YYEEEE. After removal of 0 bases from V and 3 bases from J, the junction contained 13 bases not matched to a gene. The CDR3 spells CASSLATSGGLLRGTDTQYF. The DNA of the CDR3 is TGTGCCAGCAGCTTGGCGACTAGCGGGGGGCTTTTACGGGGTACAGATACGCAGTATTTT. The full variable domain, completed using reference TRBV5-6 and TRBJ2-3, is DAGVTQSPTHLIKTRGQQVTLRCSPKSGHDTVSWYQQALGQGPQFIFQYYEEEERQRGNFPDRFSGHQFPNYSSELNVNALLLGDSALYLCASSLATSGGLLRGTDTQYFGPGTRLTVL.

The rearrangement links TRBV3-1 to TRBJ2-4; 11 positions agree with TRBD2. The DNA matches TRBJ2-5 better at its end, which makes the J call doubtful. Germline assignment: CDR1 LGHDT and CDR2 YNNKEL (reference sequence). The CDR3 is made up of 19 amino acids. In nucleotides, the CDR3 is TGTGCCAGCAGCCCTTGGATGACCGGGACTAGCGGTGTAATGGAGACCCAGTACTTC. Protein sequence: CASSPWMTGTSGVMETQYF.

V usage is TRBV4-1 and J usage is TRBJ1-1; 11 bases map to TRBD1. The germline gives CDR1 MGHRA, CDR2 YSYEKL. This CDR3 contains 14 residues. With 4 bases clipped from V and 10 bases from J, the junction kept 8 bases outside the gene matches. DNA for the CDR3: TGCGCCAGCAGCCGGGACAGGGGGATGTCTGGAGCTTTCTTT. Amino acid sequence: CASSRDRGMSGAFF.

In its sample, this clonotype was seen a few times. The gene calls are TRBV10-3 and TRBJ1-2; D unresolved. CDR3 size: 14 residues. Looked up from germline, CDR1 is ENHRY and CDR2 is SYGVKD. The germline V and J ends were trimmed by 0 bases and 6 bases, with 11 bases remaining between them. The CDR3 nucleotides read TGTGCCATCAGTGAGTCTGGAGTGAGGGATGGCTACACCTTC. Translated: CAISESGVRDGYTF.

The sample holds a few counts of this clonotype. The chain recombines TRBV7-9 with TRBJ1-2; D may be TRBD1 (6 bases). Germline V gene lookup returns CDR1 SEHNR and CDR2 FQNEAQ (reference sequence). This CDR3 spans 13 amino acids. Between the trimmed V and J ends, which lost 6 bases and 6 bases, there was a span of 14 bases. DNA of the CDR3: TGTGCCAGCAGTCAACAGGGATACGATGGCTACACCTTC. Translation gives CASSQQGYDGYTF.

The J gene is TRBJ2-2, the V gene TRBV20-1; 8 bases fit TRBD2. V lost 4 bases and J lost 6; bases outside the gene matches: 13. Germline assignment: CDR1 DFQATT and CDR2 SNEGSKA (reference sequence). The CDR3 loop spans 16 amino acids. The CDR3 sequence: CSAIAAGGESPGELFF. CDR3 coding DNA: TGCAGTGCTATCGCGGCGGGGGGCGAATCGCCCGGGGAGCTGTTTTTT.

The genes are TRBV4-3 and TRBJ2-5, with 7 bases identical to TRBD1. J gave up 5 bases and V 1 base, and 10 bases lay outside the gene matches. The V gene's germline CDR1 is LGHNA and CDR2 YSLEER. This CDR3 is built from 16 residues. The DNA of the CDR3 is TGCGCCAGCAGCCAAGCTGAAACAGGGGCCCGGGAGACCCAGTACTTC. Translating it yields CASSQAETGARETQYF.

This clonotype has only a few counts. V is TRBV9 and J is TRBJ2-3, with 8 bases lining up with TRBD2. Per the germline V gene, CDR1 is SGDLS and CDR2 is YYNGEE. The CDR3 spans 14 residues. The junction had 3 bases not matched to a gene; V was cut back by 0 bases and J by 6 bases. This chain's CDR3 is CASSVGSSGDTQYF. DNA for the CDR3: TGTGCCAGCAGCGTAGGTTCTAGCGGGGATACGCAGTATTTT.

The chain joins TRBV12-3 or TRBV12-4 to TRBJ1-5; no firm D call. Deletions cut 2 bases from V and 6 bases from J, with 14 bases between. The CDR3 is 15 residues long. The CDR3 coding sequence is TGTGCCAGCAGTTTAAGTAATATGTGGGCTCAGCCCCAGCATTTT. Its translation: CASSLSNMWAQPQHF.

The V and J genes are TRBV20-1 and TRBJ1-1; possibly TRBD1 for D (6 bases). Germline loops: CDR1 DFQATT, CDR2 SNEGSKA (reference sequence). The CDR3 is made up of 17 amino acids. The V and J ends lost 5 bases and 3 bases respectively, with 25 bases between them. CDR3 bases: TGCAGTGCTGCCCCCCGCGGAGGGGGGTTATGGGACACTGAAGCTTTCTTT. The encoded protein is CSAAPRGGGLWDTEAFF.

The chain employs TRBV7-2 and TRBJ1-2, with unresolved D. The CDR3 covers 11 residues. The V end was cut by 8 bases, the J end by 4 bases, with 8 bases between. The V gene's germline CDR1 is SGHTA and CDR2 FQGNSA. In nucleotides, the CDR3 is TGTGCCAGCGAGCTGTCCTATGGCTACACCTTC. Encoded protein: CASELSYGYTF.

The table lists this clonotype with a few counts. The chain uses TRBV30 and TRBJ2-2; a possible D gene is TRBD1 (5 bases). This CDR3 comprises 14 residues. V lost 8 bases and J lost 0, with 13 bases in between. Germline CDR1 and CDR2: GTSNPN and SVGIG (reference sequence). DNA for the CDR3: TGTGCCGTAGGGGTTGAGACGAACACCGGGGAGCTGTTTTTT. This gives the protein CAVGVETNTGELFF.

The J gene is TRBJ2-7, the V gene TRBV5-1; a weak D match, TRBD1 (6 bases). CDR1 SGHRS and CDR2 YFSETQ come from the germline V gene. This CDR3 region has 15 residues. Trimming took off 4 bases at V and 6 bases at J, with 20 bases between the two ends. The chain's CDR3 is CASSGIVGQRSEQYF. The DNA of the CDR3 is TGCGCCAGCAGCGGAATAGTCGGACAGAGAAGCGAGCAGTACTTC.

This chain links TRBV6-1 with TRBJ1-5; no clear D gene. The germline V and J ends were trimmed by 4 bases and 5 bases, with 9 bases remaining between them. From germline, CDR1 is MNHNS and CDR2 SASEGT. The CDR3 loop spans 13 amino acids. CDR3 bases: TGTGCCAGCAGTGCCGGGGTCTATCAGCCCCAGCATTTT. Translation: CASSAGVYQPQHF.

The rearrangement joins TRBV28 to TRBJ2-6; D not resolved. The germline V and J ends were trimmed by 5 bases and 9 bases, with 5 bases remaining between them. CDR1 and CDR2 (germline): MDHEN, SYDVKM. This CDR3 comprises 11 residues. The DNA for the CDR3 is TGTGCCAGCAGTGAAATCAACGTCCTGACTTTC. Protein product: CASSEINVLTF.

This clonotype has a handful of counts. DNA of the CDR3: TGTGCCAGCAGACCGATGGGGGGCCAAGAGACCCAGTACTTC. It specifies CASRPMGGQETQYF. The chain joins TRBV6-5 to TRBJ2-5, with D possibly being TRBD2 (6 bases). Germline CDR1 and CDR2: MNHEY and SVGAGI. This CDR3 contains 14 residues. The V end was cut by 6 bases, the J end by 1 base, with 12 bases between.

The chain couples TRBV20-1 to TRBJ1-2, with 8 nucleotides matching TRBD1. V lost 3 bases and J lost 2; bases outside the gene matches: 8. This CDR3 region has 15 residues. Germline assignment: CDR1 DFQATT and CDR2 SNEGSKA (reference sequence). The CDR3 region is CSARQGARGNYGYTF. The DNA of the CDR3 is TGCAGTGCTAGGCAGGGGGCGCGGGGAAACTATGGCTACACCTTC.

The chain couples TRBV5-1 to TRBJ1-2; D unclear. This CDR3 is 15 amino acids long. Trimming pared 0 bases from V and 7 bases from J, leaving 16 bases between. Germline V CDR1 and CDR2: SGHRS, YFSETQ. CDR3 coding DNA: TGCGCCAGCAGCTTGGAATGGTTCGGGGAGGGTGGCTACACCTTC. It specifies CASSLEWFGEGGYTF.

The chain links TRBV7-6 to TRBJ2-3; TRBD2 might be the D (6 bases). The CDR3 spans 15 residues. V was pared by 5 bases and J by 3 bases, with 15 bases between. Germline V gives CDR1 SGHVS, CDR2 FNYEAQ. CDR3 loop: CASSAGTWGTDTQYF. CDR3 nucleotide sequence: TGTGCCAGCAGCGCAGGGACTTGGGGGACAGATACGCAGTATTTT. The full variable domain, rest sourced from reference TRBV7-6 and TRBJ2-3, is GAGVSQSPRYKVTKRGQDVALRCDPISGHVSLYWYRQALGQGPEFLTYFNYEAQQDKSGLPNDRFSAERPEGSISTLTIQRTEQRDSAMYRCASSAGTWGTDTQYFGPGTRLTVL.

The genes are TRBV5-5 and TRBJ2-3, with 7 bases matching TRBD2. This CDR3 contains 15 residues. Trimming cost V 4 bases and J 2 bases; bases outside gene matches: 7. Per germline, CDR1 SGHKS and CDR2 YYEKEE (reference sequence). The CDR3 reads CASSPGGDYTDTQYF. The CDR3 nucleotides are TGTGCCAGCAGCCCAGGAGGGGACTACACAGATACGCAGTATTTT.

With respect to this clonotype: A read error is possible here, since a much larger clone lies one base away. The V gene is TRBV27, the J gene TRBJ2-7; 7 positions agree with TRBD1. The CDR3 sequence is 14 residues long. Germline V CDR1 and CDR2: MNHEY, SMNVEV (reference sequence). This CDR3 reads CACSPPGQHYEQYF. For the CDR3, the DNA is TGTGCCTGCAGTCCCCCGGGACAGCACTACGAGCAGTACTTC.

V gene TRBV7-9 combines with J gene TRBJ2-4; 11 nucleotides align to TRBD2. The end of the DNA is better explained by TRBJ2-7, so the J call may be wrong. CDR1 is SEHNR, CDR2 FQNEAQ, per germline (reference sequence). This CDR3 comprises 18 residues. The chain's CDR3 is CASSLGLAGLDESYEQYF. The CDR3 nucleotides are TGTGCCAGCAGCTTAGGACTAGCGGGGCTAGACGAGTCCTACGAGCAGTACTTC.

This chain links TRBV28 with TRBJ2-7, with TRBD1 as a possible D gene (6 bases). Germline CDR1 is MDHEN and CDR2 is SYDVKM. The CDR3 totals 14 residues. Trimming left V 7 bases short and J 0 bases short, with 13 bases between. CDR3 protein: CASTSARGSYEQYF. The CDR3 bases are TGTGCCAGCACCTCCGCCAGGGGCTCCTACGAGCAGTACTTC.

This clonotype was seen just once. The chain employs TRBV5-1 and TRBJ2-4; 10 bases are shared with TRBD2. Looked up from germline, CDR1 is SGHRS and CDR2 is YFSETQ. The CDR3 spans 23 residues. The V gene end was trimmed by 1 base and the J gene end by 13 bases; junction bases not matched to a gene: 35. The CDR3 sequence: CASSLFSSGGTSSYISSYNEQYF. The CDR3 DNA is TGCGCCAGCAGCTTGTTTTCTAGCGGGGGAACATCGTCTTATATTAGCTCCTACAATGAGCAGTACTTC.

This chain connects TRBV28 to TRBJ1-1, with D possibly matching TRBD1 (6 bases). CDR3 length: 15 residues. V was trimmed by 3 bases and J by 6 bases, leaving 17 bases between them. Germline values: CDR1 MDHEN, CDR2 SYDVKM. CDR3 in amino acids: CASSFFGGRIPEAFF. CDR3 DNA: TGTGCCAGCAGTTTCTTTGGGGGGCGCATCCCTGAAGCTTTCTTT.